Listed below are T cell receptor beta chains from one sample, sequenced in a study of blood T cell repertoires in COVID-19. TCRdb keeps only in-frame clones here, not all; method: immunoSEQ multiplex PCR. The sample lists roughly 100,000 clones; less than 90% were seen once. The specimen sequenced was peripheral blood. These receptors were obtained from a human donor in a cohort sampled during active COVID-19. Each CDR3 is given with its conserved first and last residue. Fields, in order: CDR3 protein, V gene.

CDR3: CASSYSSGFYGYTF
V: TRBV6-2/TRBV6-3

CDR3: CASSLSGHWETQYF
V: TRBV27

CDR3: CASSRGNTEAFF
V: TRBV5-1

CDR3: CASSAGLNNYGYTF
V: TRBV9

CDR3: CASRLALFYEQYF
V: TRBV2

CDR3: CASSLMGLATNEQYF
V: TRBV5-8

CDR3: CAWSPGTNPRGPQHF
V: TRBV30

CDR3: CASSSSGGGANEQFF
V: TRBV6-6

CDR3: CATEERTGIWQPQHF
V: TRBV19

CDR3: CASEGGRNGYTF
V: TRBV30

CDR3: CASSQYGHQPQHF
V: TRBV3-1/TRBV3-2

CDR3: CASSPGLAADQETQYF
V: TRBV3-1/TRBV3-2

CDR3: CASSYSRGSGYEQYF
V: TRBV6-6

CDR3: CATSRGADSDQETQYF
V: TRBV15

CDR3: CASSSTRRGRNSPLHF
V: TRBV27

CDR3: CASSSGQGSTDTQYF
V: TRBV28

CDR3: CASRRTSTDTQYF
V: TRBV6-5

CDR3: CASSHGGDYHTDTQYF
V: TRBV4-1

CDR3: CASSMALGTDTQYF
V: TRBV5-1

CDR3: CASRDLGFNYEQYF
V: TRBV2

CDR3: CASSQALYEQYF
V: TRBV3-1/TRBV3-2

CDR3: CASSLVGAGGLSYEQYF
V: TRBV27

CDR3: CASRAGSGVGNEQFF
V: TRBV7-3

CDR3: CASSLDRVTDTQYF
V: TRBV7-3

CDR3: CASSTPQVAGNTEAFF
V: TRBV19

CDR3: CSAAIQSGRVGNEQFF
V: TRBV29-1

CDR3: CASSTASGGAYEQYF
V: TRBV7-6

CDR3: CASSTSTDTQYF
V: TRBV18

CDR3: CASSSRGTGELFF
V: TRBV28

CDR3: CASSLVDRSYYEQYF
V: TRBV5-6

CDR3: CASRPGTGVYEQYF
V: TRBV6-5

CDR3: CASSQATAQETQYF
V: TRBV3-1/TRBV3-2

CDR3: CASSLSGGGNTIYF
V: TRBV5-5